Following are 14 T cell receptor beta chains from one sample sequenced in a study of regulatory T cells in long-lasting Graves disease. Building the TCR beta libraries relied on iRepertoire HTBI primers, and CDR3 regions underwent Arm-PCR. Via MiXCR, TCRdb re-called the multiplex PCR reads, giving one row per CDR3 protein. The sample holds 350,000 to 450,000 distinct CDR3 sequences, 15% seen once. Time point noted: newly diagnosed GD, antithyroid drugs for less than 3 months. PBMC RNA served as the TCR library source. In addition, the sample was reused for a study of T cells in Graves' hyperthyroidism and ophthalmopathy.

Sequenced here: peripheral blood mononuclear cells (PBMCs), sampled at new diagnosis, from a patient treated with antithyroid drugs. The source of these receptors is a woman aged 40 to 50 with Graves disease.

This clonotype was observed many times. The rearrangement uses TRBV28 and TRBJ2-7; D is tentatively TRBD1 or TRBD2 (5 bases each). This CDR3 contains 15 residues. Germline V lookup: CDR1 MDHEN, CDR2 SYDVKM. Trimming took 3 bases from V and 3 from J, leaving 15 bases between them. The CDR3 sequence is CASSFVLGDGYEQYF. The CDR3, as DNA: TGTGCCAGCAGTTTTGTCTTGGGGGACGGCTACGAGCAGTACTTC.

The sample holds many counts of this clonotype. This chain joins TRBV2 and TRBJ2-1, with 9 bases aligning to TRBD1. Losses at the gene ends were 3 bases for V and 4 bases for J; bases not matched to a gene: 7. The CDR3 consists of 16 residues. Germline CDR1 SNHLY, CDR2 FYNNEI. The CDR3 sequence: CASSEGGTGPYNEQFF. In DNA, the CDR3 is TGTGCCAGCAGTGAGGGGGGGACAGGGCCTTACAATGAGCAGTTCTTC. The full variable domain, with the rest looked up from reference TRBV2 and TRBJ2-1, is EPEVTQTPSHQVTQMGQEVILRCVPISNHLYFYWYRQILGQKVEFLVSFYNNEISEKSEIFDDQFSVERPDGSNFTLKIRSTKLEDSAMYFCASSEGGTGPYNEQFFGPGTRLTVL.

In its sample, this clonotype was seen many times. The chain recombines TRBV18 with TRBJ2-7; TRBD2 matches at 7 bases. The CDR3 is 13 residues long. The V gene end was trimmed by 5 bases and the J gene end by 6 bases; junction bases not matched to a gene: 7. Germline-derived CDR1 and CDR2 are KGHSH and LQKENI. CDR3: CASSSGTTGEQYF. Written as DNA, the CDR3 is TGTGCCAGCTCATCGGGGACTACGGGCGAGCAGTACTTC.

This clonotype was seen many times. The rearrangement uses TRBV15 and TRBJ2-7, with 13 bases fitting TRBD2. CDR3 length: 15 amino acids. In germline, CDR1 is LNHNV, CDR2 YYDKDF (reference sequence). Trimming at V came to 5 bases and at J to 4 bases, leaving 5 bases not matched to a gene. CDR3 residues: CATSDRTSGSYEQYF. Here the CDR3 DNA reads TGTGCCACCAGCGACCGGACTAGCGGGAGTTACGAGCAGTACTTC.

This clonotype was recorded at least ten times. This chain links TRBV28 with TRBJ1-2; no definite D call. Germline values: CDR1 MDHEN, CDR2 SYDVKM. Trimming left V 7 bases short and J 0 bases short, with 6 bases between. The CDR3 has 12 residues. The CDR3 nucleotides read TGTGCCAGCACCCGTACTAACTATGGCTACACCTTC. The encoded protein is CASTRTNYGYTF.

This clonotype was recorded a few times. This chain links TRBV6-1 with TRBJ1-1; TRBD1 is a possible D gene (6 bases). V dropped 7 bases and J dropped 7 bases, with 16 bases sitting between them. The germline CDR1 and CDR2 sequences are MNHNS and SASEGT. The CDR3 loop spans 13 amino acids. The CDR3 coding sequence is TGTGCCAGCAACACGGGGGGCCGAGGTGAAGCTTTCTTT. Its protein product is CASNTGGRGEAFF.

This clonotype was recorded many times. This rearrangement joins TRBV27 to TRBJ2-2; no reliable D call. The CDR3 has 13 residues. The ends were cut back, 5 bases at V and 7 bases at J, with 11 bases in the middle. Per the germline V gene, CDR1 is MNHEY and CDR2 is SMNVEV (reference sequence). CDR3 sequence: CASSPHVLGELFF. The CDR3 bases are TGTGCCAGCAGTCCCCACGTGCTCGGGGAGCTGTTTTTT.

In this sample, this clonotype turned up many times. This chain links TRBV7-2 with TRBJ2-1; 8 bases line up with TRBD2. The CDR3 is 14 amino acids. Germline CDR1 SGHTA, CDR2 FQGNSA. V lost 3 bases and J lost 6; bases outside the gene matches: 4. CDR3 in amino acids: CASSLAGLGNEQFF. The CDR3 nucleotides read TGTGCCAGCAGCTTGGCGGGACTAGGCAATGAGCAGTTCTTC.

The rearrangement links TRBV28 to TRBJ2-1, with 7 bases that match TRBD1. Germline CDR1 MDHEN, CDR2 SYDVKM. V dropped 7 bases and J dropped 5; count of bases not matched to a gene: 5. The CDR3 is made up of 13 amino acids. This chain's CDR3 is CASMRQGHNEQFF. CDR3 bases: TGTGCCAGCATGAGACAGGGCCACAATGAGCAGTTCTTC.

This clonotype was seen many times. The CDR3 DNA reads as TGCGCCAGCAGTGATGACTCCTCCTACAATGAGCAGTTCTTC. This gives the protein CASSDDSSYNEQFF. The chain is built from TRBV5-1 and TRBJ2-1; no clear D. Germline values: CDR1 SGHRS, CDR2 YFSETQ. This CDR3 is built from 14 residues. V was trimmed by 5 bases and J by 0 bases, leaving 9 bases between them. The variable domain in full, completed from reference TRBV5-1 and TRBJ2-1, reads KAGVTQTPRYLIKTRGQQVTLSCSPISGHRSVSWYQQTPGQGLQFLFEYFSETQRNKGNFPGRFSGRQFSNSRSEMNVSTLELGDSALYLCASSDDSSYNEQFFGPGTRLTVL.

The rearrangement uses TRBV19 and TRBJ2-7; tentatively, D is TRBD2 (6 bases). The V and J ends lost 5 bases and 4 bases respectively, with 12 bases between them. The CDR3 consists of 13 residues. The germline CDR1 and CDR2 sequences are LNHDA and SQIVND (reference sequence). In nucleotides, the CDR3 is TGTGCCAGTAGTGCCGGGGGAGGTTACGAGCAGTACTTC. Its protein is CASSAGGGYEQYF.

The chain combines TRBV2 with TRBJ2-3; TRBD1 aligns across 7 bases. The germline CDR1 and CDR2 sequences are SNHLY and FYNNEI. The CDR3 totals 15 residues. V shed 4 bases and J 6 bases; nucleotides not matched to a gene: 10. CDR3 sequence (DNA): TGTGCCAGCAGTGTAGGGGGCGCAAGGGTTGATACGCAGTATTTT. Translated: CASSVGGARVDTQYF.

This clonotype was detected ten times or more. The chain recombines TRBV6-1 with TRBJ1-2, with TRBD1 as a possible D gene (6 bases). CDR1 MNHNS and CDR2 SASEGT come from the germline V gene. The CDR3 is made up of 13 amino acids. Trimming stripped 5 bases from V and 4 bases from J, with 11 bases between. For the CDR3, the DNA is TGTGCCAGCAGTAACCCGGACAGCTATGGCTACACCTTC. It encodes CASSNPDSYGYTF.

This clonotype has just a few counts. This chain uses TRBV20-1 with TRBJ2-3; tentative D call: TRBD2 (5 bases). Germline CDR1 is DFQATT and CDR2 is SNEGSKA (reference sequence). The CDR3 extends over 12 amino acids. Trimming took off 8 bases at V and 4 bases at J, with 13 bases between the two ends. Here the CDR3 DNA reads TGCAGTCCATTGACTACTGCAGATACGCAGTATTTT. Its protein product is CSPLTTADTQYF.